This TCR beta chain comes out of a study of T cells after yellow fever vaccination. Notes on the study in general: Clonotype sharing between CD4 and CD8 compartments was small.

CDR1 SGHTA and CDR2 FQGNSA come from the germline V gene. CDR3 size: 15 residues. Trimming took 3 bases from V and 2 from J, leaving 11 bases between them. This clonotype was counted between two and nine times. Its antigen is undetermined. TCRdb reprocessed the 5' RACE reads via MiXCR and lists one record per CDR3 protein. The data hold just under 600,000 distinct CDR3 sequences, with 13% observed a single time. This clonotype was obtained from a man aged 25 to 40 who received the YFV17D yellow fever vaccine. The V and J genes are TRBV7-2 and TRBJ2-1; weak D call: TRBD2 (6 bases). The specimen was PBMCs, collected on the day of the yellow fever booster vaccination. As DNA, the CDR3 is TGTGCCAGCAGCTTCGGGAGTTCCCCCTACAATGAGCAGTTCTTC. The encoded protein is CASSFGSSPYNEQFF.